This T cell receptor beta chain was sequenced for a study of blood T cell repertoires in COVID-19. Overall study context: Samples of COVID-19 (acute and convalescent) were obtained from the United States, Italy and Spain.

This table comes from immunoSEQ multiplex PCR, and its TCRdb copy is limited to in-frame clones, with some not included. The sample records 390,000 or so clones, around nine tenths being singletons. The length of the CDR3 is 18 residues. The germline CDR1 and CDR2 sequences are MGHRA and YSYEKL. Trimming took off 0 bases at V and 6 bases at J, with 18 bases between the two ends. The origin of this receptor is a woman aged 45-65 years who had recovered from COVID-19. V usage is TRBV4-1 and J usage is TRBJ1-6; maybe TRBD1 (5 bases). The sequenced sample consisted of PBMCs or T cells enriched from blood (not recorded which). The CDR3 DNA reads as TGCGCCAGCAGCCAAGAATGGAGTGTGAGCGGGACTAATTCACCCCTCCACTTT. Its translation: CASSQEWSVSGTNSPLHF.